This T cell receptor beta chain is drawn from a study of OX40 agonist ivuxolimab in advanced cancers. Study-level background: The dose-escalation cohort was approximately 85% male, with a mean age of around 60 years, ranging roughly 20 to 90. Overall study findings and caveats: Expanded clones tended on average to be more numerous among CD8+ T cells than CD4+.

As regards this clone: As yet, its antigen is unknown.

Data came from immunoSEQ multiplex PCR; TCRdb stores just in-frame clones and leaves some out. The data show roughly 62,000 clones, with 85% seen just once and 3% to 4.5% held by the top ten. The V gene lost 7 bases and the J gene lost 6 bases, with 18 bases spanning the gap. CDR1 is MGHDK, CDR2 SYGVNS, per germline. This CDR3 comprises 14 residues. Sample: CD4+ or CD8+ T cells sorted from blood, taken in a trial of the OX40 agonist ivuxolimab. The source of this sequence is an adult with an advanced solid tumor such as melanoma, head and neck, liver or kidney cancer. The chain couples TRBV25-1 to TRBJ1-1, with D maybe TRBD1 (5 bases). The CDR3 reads CASTQGRGRAEAFF. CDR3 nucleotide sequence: TGTGCCAGCACCCAAGGTAGGGGACGTGCTGAAGCTTTCTTT.